These T cell receptor beta chains were read from a single sample in a study of shared clonotypes between healthy human individuals. Only in-frame clones appear in the TCRdb table, and some are missing; sequencing was by immunoSEQ multiplex PCR. The sample shows approximately 110,000 clones, roughly 70% of them seen only once. The sequenced material came from memory CD8+ T cells sorted from blood. These receptors were obtained from a woman under 40 in good health. The CDR3 runs from the conserved cysteine through the conserved F or W. D genes are given only for firm matches. The size entry is marked missing in some rows and otherwise reads once, few, many or a size class.

clone_size j_call v_call d_call cdr3_nt cdr3_aa
many TRBJ1-3 TRBV11-2 TRBD1 TGTGCCAGCAGCCCAGACAGGGCCTCTGGAAACACCATATATTTT CASSPDRASGNTIYF
once TRBJ1-1 TRBV6-4 . TGTGCCAGCAGTGATATCATCGGCGAAGCTTTCTTT CASSDIIGEAFF
. TRBJ2-7 TRBV19 . TGTGCCAGTAGTTGGGGTGCGGGAAGCTCCTACGAGCAGTACTTC CASSWGAGSSYEQYF
. TRBJ2-7 TRBV5-3 . TGTGCCAGAAGCTTGGCCGCCAGGAGGTACGAGCAGTACTTC CARSLAARRYEQYF
. TRBJ2-1 TRBV11-2 TRBD2 TGTGCCAGCAGTAGACGTAGGGAGGGCTATGAGCAGTTCTTC CASSRRREGYEQFF
. TRBJ2-7 TRBV5-1 TRBD1 TGCGCCAGCAGCACCCTACAGGGGGCGCGGTACGAGCAGTACTTC CASSTLQGARYEQYF
many TRBJ2-1 TRBV6-5 . TGTGCCAGCAGTTACATGGCGGGGAAGAACAATGAGCAGTTCTTC CASSYMAGKNNEQFF
. TRBJ2-1 TRBV9 . TGTGCCAGCAGCGTTTGGGACTCCGACAGTGAGCAGTTCTTC CASSVWDSDSEQFF
few TRBJ1-5 TRBV6-1 . TGTGCCAGCAGTGAAATTTCGGGGGTGGGTAATCAGCCCCAGCATTTT CASSEISGVGNQPQHF
. TRBJ2-3 TRBV5-1 . TGCGCCAGCAGCTTAGTGGCCCGAGAGGATACGCAGTATTTT CASSLVAREDTQYF
few TRBJ2-5 TRBV25-1 . TGTGCCAGCAGTGAATCGTCAAGGGTACAAGAGACCCAGTACTTC CASSESSRVQETQYF
once TRBJ2-7 TRBV18 . TGTGCCAGCTCACTTCCCCAGGGTGGTGCCGACGAGCAGTACTTC CASSLPQGGADEQYF
. TRBJ2-5 TRBV11-2 . TGTGCCAGCAGCTCCCAGGACTGGAGGGCCCCAGAGACCCAGTACTTC CASSSQDWRAPETQYF
. TRBJ2-1 TRBV21-1 . TGTGCCAGCACCCACAACAGGAGGGAGGGCCTGAATGAGCAGTTCTTC CASTHNRREGLNEQFF
few TRBJ1-1 TRBV28 . TGTGCCAGCAGTTTTAACCCACAGCTCCAAGCAGGTGAAGCTTTCTTT CASSFNPQLQAGEAFF
many TRBJ2-1 TRBV20-1 . TGCAGTGCTAGTCATACTGAGCAGTTCTTC CSASHTEQFF
. TRBJ2-1 TRBV29-1 TRBD2 TGCAGCGTTGACGAACTTAGCGGGAGAGGGGCCAATGAGCAGTTCTTC CSVDELSGRGANEQFF
. TRBJ1-6 TRBV4-1 TRBD1 TGCGCCAGCAGCACCACGACAGGGTCGGAGAATTCACCCCTCCACTTT CASSTTTGSENSPLHF
. TRBJ1-1 TRBV19 . TGTGCCAGTAGTATAGGTACTAACACTGAAGCTTTCTTT CASSIGTNTEAFF
once TRBJ1-3 TRBV6-1 . TGTGCCAGCACCTCGGCCCGAGGGCCTGGAAACACCATATATTTT CASTSARGPGNTIYF
. TRBJ2-7 TRBV7-9 . TGTGCCAGCCGGAGAGAGGGGGTTACCTACGAGCAGTACTTC CASRREGVTYEQYF
once TRBJ1-1 TRBV11-1 . TGTGCCAGCAGCTTGCACTGGGGGCCGAACACTGAAGCTTTCTTT CASSLHWGPNTEAFF
. TRBJ2-7 TRBV7-8 TRBD2 TGTGCCAGCAGCCCATGGGGGGGTTACGAGCAGTACTTC CASSPWGGYEQYF
few TRBJ2-1 TRBV25-1 . TGTGCCAGCAGTAGGGGTAGGGGAGCGGTAAGCTCCTACAATGAGCAGTTCTTC CASSRGRGAVSSYNEQFF
. TRBJ2-7 TRBV9 TRBD1 TGTGCCAGCAGCGCCCCCTCCGACGGCGAGGGGGCTGGGGAGCAGTACTTC CASSAPSDGEGAGEQYF
. TRBJ2-3 TRBV6-1 . TGTGCCAGCAGTGAACGATTTGAGGGAGGAAGGGATACGCAGTATTTT CASSERFEGGRDTQYF
few TRBJ2-7 TRBV10-2 . TGCGCCAGCAGTGAGTCCTGGGGACCCTACGAGCAGTACTTC CASSESWGPYEQYF
. TRBJ2-7 TRBV7-9 TRBD2 TGTGCCAGCAGCCTAGACCGACTAGCGAAGGGAGGCGAGCAGTACTTC CASSLDRLAKGGEQYF
. TRBJ1-1 TRBV11-1 . TGTGCCAGCAGTTTAGGGAGGAGTTACACTGAAGCTTTCTTT CASSLGRSYTEAFF
. TRBJ2-7 TRBV9 . TGTGCCAGCAGCGGCCCCGCGGAAGACTACGAGCAGTACTTC CASSGPAEDYEQYF
. TRBJ2-1 TRBV9 . TGTGCCAGCAGCCCCGCGGAGGGGCAGGGGTGGAATGAGCAGTTCTTC CASSPAEGQGWNEQFF
. TRBJ1-4 TRBV2 . TGTGCCAGCCGGTTTTGGGACCGTTGGGATGAAAAACTGTTTTTT CASRFWDRWDEKLFF
. TRBJ1-2 TRBV4-1 . TGCGCCAGCAGCCAAGCTATAGGGAACTATGGCTACACCTTC CASSQAIGNYGYTF
. TRBJ2-5 TRBV15 TRBD2 TGTGCCACCAGCAGAATGGGGACTAGCGGCCGAGAGACCCAGTACTTC CATSRMGTSGRETQYF
. TRBJ1-2 TRBV30 . TGTGCCTGCGGGGGAGAGGCACAAGGACGTGGCTACACCTTC CACGGEAQGRGYTF
few TRBJ1-1 TRBV9 . TGTGCCAGCAGCGTAGCCGGGGACGGACTTAACACTGAAGCTTTCTTT CASSVAGDGLNTEAFF
. TRBJ1-1 TRBV6-5 . TGTGCCAGCAGTTATTGGGGGGTGAACACTGAAGCTTTCTTT CASSYWGVNTEAFF
. TRBJ2-7 TRBV2 . TGTGCCAGCAGTGAAGGGATGGATAGCGCCACCTACGAGCAGTACTTC CASSEGMDSATYEQYF
. TRBJ1-3 TRBV28 . TGTGCCAGCAGCCCAACAGACGCCTTCTCTGGAAACACCATATATTTT CASSPTDAFSGNTIYF
. TRBJ2-2 TRBV5-1 TRBD1 TGCGCCAGCATAGGACAGGCCCGGGACACCGGGGAGCTGTTTTTT CASIGQARDTGELFF
. TRBJ2-1 TRBV6-4 TRBD1 TGTGCCAGCAGTGAGGCGACAGGGGGAAATGAGCAGTTCTTC CASSEATGGNEQFF
. TRBJ2-1 TRBV7-6 TRBD2 TGTGCCAGCAGCTTCTATTCGACTAGCGGGAGTGATGAGCAGTTCTTC CASSFYSTSGSDEQFF
. TRBJ2-3 TRBV28 . TGTGCCAGCAGACCGGACAGCTTTCTGGCGGATACGCAGTATTTT CASRPDSFLADTQYF
many TRBJ1-1 TRBV20-1 . TGCAGTGCCCCAGGAGGTGAAGCTTTCTTT CSAPGGEAFF
. TRBJ1-1 TRBV4-1 . TGCGCCAGCAGCCATCCCTCTTACACTGAAGCTTTCTTT CASSHPSYTEAFF
. TRBJ2-5 TRBV2 TRBD2 TGTGCCAGCAGTGACCCGGGACTAGCGGGAGGGCGAGAGACCCAGTACTTC CASSDPGLAGGRETQYF
few TRBJ1-1 TRBV28 TRBD1 TGTGCCAGCAGTTTGGTTGGACAGGGACAGAACACTGAAGCTTTCTTT CASSLVGQGQNTEAFF
. TRBJ1-5 TRBV27 . TGTGCCAGCAGTTTATCCCTGGACATTCAGCCCCAGCATTTT CASSLSLDIQPQHF
. TRBJ1-4 TRBV28 . TGTGCCAGCAGTTTTAGGCAGGATTCAAAAAAACTGTTTTTT CASSFRQDSKKLFF
once TRBJ2-7 TRBV5-3 . TGTGCCAGAAGCTTGAGAGGGAACGAGCAGTACTTC CARSLRGNEQYF
. TRBJ2-1 TRBV10-3 . TGTGCCATCGGGGCCGGGAGCCCATACAATGAGCAGTTCTTC CAIGAGSPYNEQFF
. TRBJ2-3 TRBV10-1 . TGCGCCAGCAGTGAGTTTATTTTAGGGGCGCTAACGACAGATACGCAGTATTTT CASSEFILGALTTDTQYF
. TRBJ1-2 TRBV5-1 . TGCGCCAGCAGCCGGGGGGACTATGGCTACACCTTC CASSRGDYGYTF
. TRBJ2-7 TRBV5-1 TRBD2 TGCGCCAGCAGGGCCGGGACTAGCGGGACTCTGGACGAGCAGTACTTC CASRAGTSGTLDEQYF
few TRBJ1-1 TRBV28 . TGTGCCAGCAGTAAGTTCCCTGAAGCTTTCTTT CASSKFPEAFF
. TRBJ2-1 TRBV4-2 . TGTGCCAGCAGCCAGGTCCTCGGCCAGAACAATGAGCAGTTCTTC CASSQVLGQNNEQFF
many TRBJ2-2 TRBV6-4 TRBD1 TGTGCCAGCAGTTACTTGCAGGGGGCGAACACCGGGGAGCTGTTTTTT CASSYLQGANTGELFF
. TRBJ1-4 TRBV5-1 TRBD1 TGCGCCAGCAGGGGACAGTCTACAACTAATGAAAAACTGTTTTTT CASRGQSTTNEKLFF
. TRBJ2-7 TRBV18 TRBD1 TGTGCCAGCCCTTCCTGGGGCAGGGGGCTTCGGGAGCAGTACTTC CASPSWGRGLREQYF
. TRBJ2-1 TRBV30 . TGTGCCTGGAGTGTTGGGTTCAATGAGCAGTTCTTC CAWSVGFNEQFF